This T cell receptor (beta chain) was sequenced for a study of memory CD4+ T cells and cytomegalovirus serostatus. Study background: Healthy Belgian adult donors included under ten CMV-positive and 24 CMV-negative people. Study results and limitations: Each of 67 CMV-associated TCRbeta sequences occurred in one to five individuals. The CMV-associated TCR signature appears largely within the CD4+ memory repertoire.

The assay was immunoSEQ multiplex PCR, and TCRdb's table has in-frame clones only and misses some. The sample has about 60,000 clones; less than 85% are singletons. Germline V lookup: CDR1 PRHDT, CDR2 FYEKMQ (reference sequence). J gave up 6 bases and V 2 bases, and 6 bases lay outside the gene matches. The CDR3 has 15 residues. Single viable CD3+CD4+CD8-CD45RO+ cells were sorted as the memory CD4+ T cells. CMV serostatus came from serum IgG against pp150, pp28, p38, p52. This clone has just one count. The antigen remains undetermined. The genes are TRBV13 and TRBJ2-1; 8 nucleotides agree with TRBD1. The sample was memory CD4+ T cells from blood. This clonotype was obtained from an adult in good health and CMV-seronegative. This chain's CDR3 is CASSLQRTGGNEQFF. DNA for the CDR3: TGTGCCAGCAGCTTACAGCGAACAGGGGGCAATGAGCAGTTCTTC.